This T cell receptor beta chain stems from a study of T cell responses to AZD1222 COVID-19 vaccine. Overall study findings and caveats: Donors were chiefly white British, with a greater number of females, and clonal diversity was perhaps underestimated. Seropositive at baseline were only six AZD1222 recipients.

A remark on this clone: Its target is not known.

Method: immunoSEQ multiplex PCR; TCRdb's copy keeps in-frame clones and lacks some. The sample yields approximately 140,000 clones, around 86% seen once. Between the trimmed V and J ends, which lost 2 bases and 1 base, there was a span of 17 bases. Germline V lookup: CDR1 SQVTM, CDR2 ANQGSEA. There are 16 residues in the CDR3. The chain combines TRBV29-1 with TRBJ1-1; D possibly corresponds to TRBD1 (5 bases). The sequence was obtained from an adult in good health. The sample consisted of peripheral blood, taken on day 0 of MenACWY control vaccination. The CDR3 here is CSVERGRSSSNTEAFF. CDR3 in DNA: TGCAGCGTTGAACGGGGCAGGAGCTCATCGAACACTGAAGCTTTCTTT.